This TCR beta chain originates from a study of somatic mutations in cytotoxic T cells in rheumatoid arthritis (dated by TCRdb to the late 2010s). Some background on the complete study: Right after diagnosis and prior to the start of any treatment, under 35 ml EDTA of peripheral blood was drawn from patients. Some V beta antibody-stained T-cell populations were flow-sorted on a FACSAria II or Sony SH800 at nearly 100% purity, and sorted V beta1+ cells also underwent TCRB sequencing. TCRB deep sequencing covered roughly 60 patients with rheumatoid arthritis along with 15 to 20 healthy controls. The median ages of the patient and control groups were essentially identical. The study asked whether expanded CD8+ T-cell clones in newly diagnosed, untreated rheumatoid arthritis carry somatic mutations, and used TCRB deep sequencing to characterize clonality. General findings and caveats noted by the study authors: The finding that TRBV07 was slightly underrepresented in patients was left unadjusted for multiple comparisons. The largest CD8+ clone made up more than 20% of CD8+ cells in about an eighth of the roughly 65 patients, and blood and synovial fluid shared several identical CD8+ TCRB sequences. CD8+ T-cell clonality in rheumatoid arthritis patients was not significantly different from that in age-matched healthy controls. In patients, CD8+ clonality rose with age (Spearman r ≈ 0.49), which was not the case in healthy controls. The antigen targets of the expanded CD8+ clones were unknown, and absence from virus-specific databases did not rule out viral specificity.

V and J are trimmed by 2 bases and 14 bases, and the gene matches miss 0 bases of the junction. CDR1 SGHKS and CDR2 YYEKEE were looked up in the germline V gene (reference sequence). There are 10 amino acids in the CDR3, from cysteine to phenylalanine inclusive. Solely the CDR3 DNA is kept, with 30 bases framed from the first base. CD4+ and CD8+ cells were isolated by positive magnetic bead selection on an AutoMACS, and purity was checked by flow cytometry. Clonal expansions were first screened by flow cytometry with a TCR V beta antibody panel, then characterized by TCRB deep sequencing of sorted CD8+ fractions. Peripheral blood mononuclear cells were isolated by Ficoll-Paque PLUS density gradient separation. Using Nucleospin Tissue or Tissue XS kits, DNA was extracted from CD4-enriched, CD8-enriched or PBMC samples, with quantification by a Qubit 2.0 fluorometer. TCRB CDR3 sequencing used the immunoSEQ assay on genomic DNA. Per the original workflow: Only a few patient CD8+ clones larger than 1% matched published virus-specific TCRB sequences when compared against them. Analyses were restricted to productive TCRB rearrangements. Clonality was calculated as a Shannon entropy-based productive clonality index, and a clone was defined by a unique TCRB CDR3 sequence. Repertoire overlap for a pair of samples was computed from each clone's template counts relative to total templates per sample. Flow cytometry-measured V-gene usage correlated with V-gene usage from TCRB sequencing, with a Spearman r of about 0.64. TCRdb limited this immuneACCESS table to in-frame rearrangements with V and J called. A share of clones is missing; checked studies link under half to unresolved V genes, and the rest is unexplained. The D gene and trimming were derived from the DNA, and the V and J assignments and clone size from that table. A total of about 21,000 clones appear in this sample, about 80% of them only once. The ten largest account for 11% of the sample.

A few counts support this clone. Its cognate antigen has yet to be identified. No clone much larger than this one lies a single base away; base qualities are absent. The receptor comes from a man younger than 30 with rheumatoid arthritis. The chain employs TRBV5-5 and TRBJ1-4; 7 bases in the junction line up with TRBD1. The sequenced material came from CD8+ T cells sorted from blood. CDR3 protein: CASSFRGLFF. In nucleotides, the sequence is TGTGCCAGCAGCTTCAGGGGGCTGTTTTTT.